What follows are 21 T cell receptor beta chains derived from one specimen sequenced in a study of blood T cell repertoires in COVID-19. Generated by immunoSEQ multiplex PCR, the TCRdb table keeps only in-frame clones and is missing some. Of about 24,000 clones listed, roughly nine tenths are singletons. Sequences were obtained from peripheral blood. These receptors were collected from an older woman with active COVID-19.

In its sample, this clone was seen once. This sequence joins TRBV15 and TRBJ1-4, with D possibly being TRBD1 (5 bases). Trimming removed 5 bases at V and 6 bases at J, with 10 bases between. Germline V gene data show CDR1 as LNHNV and CDR2 as YYDKDF (reference sequence). The CDR3 is 13 residues long. CDR3 loop: CATSSGIYEKLFF. In nucleotides, the CDR3 is TGTGCCACCAGCTCAGGGATTTATGAAAAACTGTTTTTT.

J is TRBJ1-3 and V is TRBV25-1; TRBD1 is a possible D gene (5 bases). This CDR3 comprises 14 residues. With 6 bases removed from V and 3 bases from J, the gap between germline ends came to 12 bases. Germline CDR1 reads MGHDK; CDR2 reads SYGVNS. CDR3 in amino acids: CASSGGFRGNTIYF. The CDR3 DNA reads as TGTGCCAGCAGCGGGGGATTCCGTGGAAACACCATATATTTT.

The chain recombines TRBV19 with TRBJ1-3; D is ambiguous. The CDR3 sequence is 16 residues long. V was shortened by 7 bases and J by 2 bases, with 18 bases between the two germline ends. Germline values: CDR1 LNHDA, CDR2 SQIVND (reference sequence). The CDR3 reads CASTLLGNTAGNTIYF. In DNA, the CDR3 is TGTGCCAGTACCCTTTTAGGTAACACAGCTGGAAACACCATATATTTT.

The chain's CDR3 is CASSQDRGYGYTF. The CDR3 nucleotides read TGCGCCAGCAGCCAAGATCGGGGTTACGGCTACACCTTC. J is TRBJ1-2 and V is TRBV4-1; D is uncertain. V lost 0 bases and J lost 8, with 10 bases in between. CDR3 length equals 13 residues. Germline loops: CDR1 MGHRA, CDR2 YSYEKL.

The chain couples TRBV7-9 to TRBJ2-1; 9 nucleotides line up with TRBD2. The CDR3 length is 15 residues. Looked up from germline, CDR1 is SEHNR and CDR2 is FQNEAQ (reference sequence). V lost 4 bases and J lost 3; bases outside the gene matches: 4. The CDR3 nucleotides read TGTGCCAGCAGCTCCCAGCGGGGGGACTACAATGAGCAGTTCTTC. Protein: CASSSQRGDYNEQFF.

V is TRBV7-2 and J is TRBJ1-2; D is possibly TRBD1 (6 bases). Trimming cost V 3 bases and J 6 bases, with 14 bases left between them. The germline V gene encodes CDR1 SGHTA and CDR2 FQGNSA. The CDR3 sequence is 14 residues long. The CDR3 bases are TGTGCCAGCAGCTTTTACAGGGAGACGAATGGCTACACCTTC. This codes for CASSFYRETNGYTF.

The J gene is TRBJ2-5, the V gene TRBV15; weak D call: TRBD2 (5 bases). The germline V and J ends were trimmed by 0 bases and 3 bases, with 11 bases remaining between them. There are 15 residues in the CDR3. CDR1 LNHNV and CDR2 YYDKDF come from the germline V gene (reference sequence). The CDR3, as DNA: TGTGCCACCAGCAGAGATCGACTACCAGAAGAGACCCAGTACTTC. Encoded protein: CATSRDRLPEETQYF.

The V and J genes are TRBV6-5 and TRBJ2-7; TRBD1 is a possible D gene (6 bases). The CDR3 totals 13 residues. V lost 7 bases to trimming and J lost 3 bases, with 13 bases between them. The germline V gene has CDR1 MNHEY and CDR2 SVGAGI. CDR3: CASKRDKFYEQYF. The CDR3 nucleotides are TGTGCCAGCAAAAGGGACAAATTCTACGAGCAGTACTTC.

V gene TRBV11-2 combines with J gene TRBJ2-1, with TRBD1 matching 8 bases. After removal of 2 bases from V and 7 bases from J, the junction contained 7 bases not matched to a gene. Germline-derived CDR1 and CDR2 are SGHAT and FQNNGV. The CDR3 has 15 amino acids. Written as DNA, the CDR3 is TGTGCCAGCAGCTTAAGGGGAACAGGGGGTAATGAGCAGTTCTTC. Translating gives CASSLRGTGGNEQFF.

This rearrangement joins TRBV25-1 to TRBJ2-7; 7 nucleotides align to TRBD1. V lost 10 bases and J lost 5; bases outside the gene matches: 11. Germline assignment: CDR1 MGHDK and CDR2 SYGVNS. This CDR3 has 13 amino acids. The CDR3 DNA reads as TGTGCCACCTGGGGTGACAGGGTCCACGAGCAGTACTTC. This codes for CATWGDRVHEQYF.

The chain combines TRBV28 with TRBJ1-6; the match to TRBD1 covers 8 bases. Per the germline V gene, CDR1 is MDHEN and CDR2 is SYDVKM. Trimming cost V 1 base and J 5 bases; bases outside gene matches: 13. This CDR3 is built from 19 residues. The CDR3 region is CASSLLGGTGLVNNSPLHF. Written as DNA, the CDR3 is TGTGCCAGCAGTTTATTAGGGGGGACAGGCCTCGTAAATAATTCACCCCTCCACTTT.

About this clone: One junction end does not reproduce the germline sequence, and a read error may be involved. The chain employs TRBV7-7 and TRBJ2-5; 11 bases are a match to TRBD2. The germline V gene encodes CDR1 SSHAT and CDR2 FNYEAQ (reference sequence). This CDR3 spans 15 amino acids. CDR3 loop: CASSLVAGGKETQYF. CDR3 nucleotides: TGTGCTAGCAGCTTAGTAGCGGGGGGGAAAGAGACCCAGTACTTC.

The chain carries TRBV4-2 and TRBJ2-1; no reliable D call. CDR1 is LGHNA, CDR2 YNFKEQ, per germline. The CDR3 totals 12 residues. Trimming pared 0 bases from V and 7 bases from J, leaving 4 bases between. The CDR3 is CASSQDLNEQFF. The CDR3, as DNA: TGTGCCAGCAGCCAAGATCTAAATGAGCAGTTCTTC.

The chain couples TRBV2 to TRBJ2-3; 9 bases align to TRBD2. The V segment lost 1 base and the J segment 5 bases; nucleotides outside the gene matches: 4. In germline, CDR1 is SNHLY, CDR2 FYNNEI. The CDR3 is 15 amino acids. This CDR3 reads CASSEDSGGLDTQYF. The CDR3 region has the DNA TGTGCCAGCAGTGAAGATAGCGGGGGATTAGATACGCAGTATTTT. The full variable domain, completed using reference TRBV2 and TRBJ2-3, is EPEVTQTPSHQVTQMGQEVILRCVPISNHLYFYWYRQILGQKVEFLVSFYNNEISEKSEIFDDQFSVERPDGSNFTLKIRSTKLEDSAMYFCASSEDSGGLDTQYFGPGTRLTVL.

The chain has TRBV5-1 and TRBJ1-1; D is uncertain. This CDR3 has 14 residues. V gave up 3 bases and J gave up 1 base, with 10 bases separating them. The germline V gene encodes CDR1 SGHRS and CDR2 YFSETQ. The CDR3 is CASSWESGNTEAFF. CDR3 coding DNA: TGCGCCAGCAGCTGGGAGAGTGGGAACACTGAAGCTTTCTTT.

This clone has just one count. The J gene is TRBJ1-2, the V gene TRBV10-3; 8 bases align to TRBD1. This CDR3 has 15 amino acids. The germline V gene has CDR1 ENHRY and CDR2 SYGVKD. V lost 4 bases to trimming and J lost 5 bases; unmatched junction nucleotides: 9. CDR3 sequence reads: CAISGVSGDRYGYTF. CDR3 nucleotides: TGTGCCATCAGTGGAGTGTCAGGGGACAGGTATGGCTACACCTTC.

This clone has a single count. V gene TRBV9 combines with J gene TRBJ2-1, with 10 bases aligning to TRBD2. The ends lost 4 bases at V and 2 bases at J; junction bases unmatched: 3. There are 15 residues in the CDR3. CDR1 SGDLS and CDR2 YYNGEE come from the germline V gene. CDR3 sequence (DNA): TGTGCCAGCAGCCCAACTAGCGGGGCCTACAATGAGCAGTTCTTC. As protein: CASSPTSGAYNEQFF.

V gene TRBV10-3 combines with J gene TRBJ2-7, with D possibly matching TRBD1 (5 bases). With 3 bases removed from V and 5 bases from J, the gap between germline ends came to 8 bases. Germline CDR1 reads ENHRY; CDR2 reads SYGVKD. The CDR3 has 12 amino acids. CDR3: CAISDRANEQYF. CDR3 DNA sequence: TGTGCCATCAGTGACAGGGCTAACGAGCAGTACTTC.

The chain combines TRBV20-1 with TRBJ2-4, with D possibly matching TRBD2 (6 bases). In germline, CDR1 is DFQATT, CDR2 SNEGSKA (reference sequence). The V end lost 3 bases, the J end lost 0 bases, and 12 bases lay between the germline ends. There are 15 residues in the CDR3. DNA for the CDR3: TGCAGTGCTAGTCCGGGGGTGGGAGCCAAAAACATTCAGTACTTC. This encodes CSASPGVGAKNIQYF.

The chain joins TRBV5-1 to TRBJ2-5; 7 bases match TRBD2. The trim removed 0 bases at V and 2 bases at J, leaving 4 bases unmatched. This CDR3 has 15 amino acids. Per germline, CDR1 SGHRS and CDR2 YFSETQ. As DNA, the CDR3 is TGCGCCAGCAGCTTGGGCACTAGCGTACAAGAGACCCAGTACTTC. It encodes CASSLGTSVQETQYF. The whole variable domain, filled in from reference TRBV5-1 and TRBJ2-5, reads KAGVTQTPRYLIKTRGQQVTLSCSPISGHRSVSWYQQTPGQGLQFLFEYFSETQRNKGNFPGRFSGRQFSNSRSEMNVSTLELGDSALYLCASSLGTSVQETQYFGPGTRLLVL.

The J gene is TRBJ1-4, the V gene TRBV28; D is uncertain. Germline CDR1 MDHEN, CDR2 SYDVKM. V lost 6 bases to trimming and J lost 8 bases, with 13 bases between them. The CDR3 loop spans 13 amino acids. The CDR3: CASRHSAGEKLFF. Here the CDR3 DNA reads TGTGCCAGCAGGCATAGCGCGGGGGAAAAACTGTTTTTT.